The 19 T cell receptor beta chains given below trace back to one sample, sequenced in a study of T cells in Graves' hyperthyroidism and ophthalmopathy. There were TCR beta CDR3 regions amplified from RNA transcripts. First-round RT-PCR targeting the TCR CDR3 was performed with the HTBI primer set. One entry per CDR3 protein, called by TCRdb with MiXCR from the multiplex PCR reads. The sample contains about 400,000 distinct CDR3 sequences, over 12% of which appear only once. The sample was blood. These receptors were collected from a man aged 18 to 30 with Graves' ophthalmopathy.

The chain links TRBV3-1 to TRBJ2-5, with TRBD2 matching over 11 bases. CDR1 and CDR2 (germline): LGHDT, YNNKEL (reference sequence). With V trimmed by 10 bases and J by 5 bases, 9 bases remained unmatched. This CDR3 region has 14 residues. This CDR3 is CATSLAGGPETQYF. In DNA form, the CDR3 reads TGTGCCACCAGTCTAGCGGGAGGCCCCGAGACCCAGTACTTC.

This clonotype was recorded a few times. This chain connects TRBV3-1 to TRBJ2-5, with D uncertain. The V gene lost 1 base and the J gene lost 5 bases, with 5 bases spanning the gap. This CDR3 contains 12 residues. The germline V gene has CDR1 LGHDT and CDR2 YNNKEL (reference sequence). The chain's CDR3 is CASSQVDETQYF. The CDR3 bases are TGTGCCAGCAGCCAAGTCGACGAGACCCAGTACTTC.

This clonotype was counted a few times. The J gene is TRBJ2-1, the V gene TRBV18; 10 nucleotides line up with TRBD2. The CDR3 extends over 16 amino acids. CDR1 is KGHSH, CDR2 LQKENI, per germline. J lost 4 bases, V lost 3 bases, and 6 bases had no gene match. This chain's CDR3 is CASSPVTSGKYNEQFF. The CDR3 coding sequence is TGTGCCAGCTCACCCGTTACTAGCGGGAAATACAATGAGCAGTTCTTC.

The sample holds many counts of this clonotype. V and J are TRBV5-1 and TRBJ1-4; 11 bases are shared with TRBD1. The ends lost 2 bases at V and 7 bases at J; junction bases unmatched: 1. Germline V CDR1 and CDR2: SGHRS, YFSETQ. The CDR3 extends over 14 amino acids. The CDR3 DNA follows: TGCGCCAGCAGCTTCGGGACAGGGGGTGAAAAACTGTTTTTT. Translation: CASSFGTGGEKLFF.

This clonotype has just a few counts. The rearrangement joins TRBV18 to TRBJ2-1; 13 bases agree with TRBD2. CDR1 KGHSH and CDR2 LQKENI come from the germline V gene. This CDR3 region has 16 residues. Trimming cost V 2 bases and J 4 bases; bases outside gene matches: 2. The CDR3 loop is CASSPWGLAGYNEQFF. DNA for the CDR3: TGTGCCAGCTCACCATGGGGACTAGCGGGGTACAATGAGCAGTTCTTC.

This clonotype was seen a handful of times. In nucleotides, the CDR3 is TGTGCCAGCAGCTTTCGGAGGGACACCTACCAAGAGACCCAGTACTTC. Its protein product is CASSFRRDTYQETQYF. The rearrangement uses TRBV28 and TRBJ2-5; the D call may be TRBD1 or TRBD2 (6 bases each). The CDR3 sequence is 16 residues long. In germline, CDR1 is MDHEN, CDR2 SYDVKM. V shed 6 bases and J shed 0 bases, with 17 bases lying between them.

Ten or more counts support this clonotype. This sequence joins TRBV6-1 and TRBJ1-6, with 7 nucleotides matching TRBD1. Germline V gene data show CDR1 as MNHNS and CDR2 as SASEGT. Trimming cost V 4 bases and J 9 bases; bases outside gene matches: 9. The CDR3 is 15 amino acids. In DNA, the CDR3 is TGTGCCAGCAGTGCGGAAACAGGGGCCAGTTCACCCCTCCACTTT. Amino acids: CASSAETGASSPLHF.

This rearrangement joins TRBV24-1 to TRBJ2-5; 9 bases align to TRBD1. The germline V gene encodes CDR1 KGHDR and CDR2 SFDVKD. CDR3 length equals 15 residues. After removal of 2 bases from V and 3 bases from J, the junction contained 3 bases not matched to a gene. CDR3 sequence reads: CATSDWTGEEETQYF. The CDR3 DNA sequence: TGTGCCACCAGTGATTGGACAGGGGAGGAAGAGACCCAGTACTTC.

The table lists this clonotype with many counts. This chain connects TRBV7-9 to TRBJ2-3, with D tentatively TRBD1 (5 bases). This CDR3 has 14 residues. Germline CDR1 and CDR2: SEHNR and FQNEAQ (reference sequence). V was clipped by 2 bases and J by 2 bases, with 8 bases between them. The CDR3 protein is CASSLKGYTDTQYF. CDR3 sequence (DNA): TGTGCCAGCAGCTTAAAGGGGTACACAGATACGCAGTATTTT.

This clonotype was seen at least ten times. The rearrangement links TRBV5-1 to TRBJ1-5; 9 bases are shared with TRBD1. Losses at the gene ends were 5 bases for V and 3 bases for J; bases not matched to a gene: 18. CDR3 length: 19 amino acids. Per the germline V gene, CDR1 is SGHRS and CDR2 is YFSETQ. CDR3 amino acids: CASSFRDRVYRWYNQPQHF. Written as DNA, the CDR3 is TGCGCCAGCAGTTTCCGGGACAGGGTTTATCGATGGTACAATCAGCCCCAGCATTTT.

This clonotype was seen repeatedly, ten times or more. A much larger clone is a single base away; this may be a read error. The V and J genes are TRBV11-2 and TRBJ2-3; 9 bases are shared with TRBD1. Germline V gene sequence: CDR1 SGHAT, CDR2 FQNNGV. There are 15 residues in the CDR3. The DNA for the CDR3 is TGTGCCAACAGCATTGGGACAGGGAGCACAGATACGCAGTATTTT. This codes for CANSIGTGSTDTQYF.

This clonotype appeared many times. The CDR3 here is CASTRGVNYGYTF. CDR3 sequence (DNA): TGTGCCAGCACCCGGGGGGTCAACTATGGCTACACCTTC. The J gene is TRBJ1-2, the V gene TRBV12-3 or TRBV12-4; perhaps TRBD1 as D (5 bases). The CDR3 runs 13 residues. V shed 7 bases and J shed 2 bases, with 11 bases lying between them.

This clonotype has more than one count but fewer than ten. This chain connects TRBV4-1 to TRBJ2-5, with 7 bases lining up with TRBD2. Per germline, CDR1 MGHRA and CDR2 YSYEKL. V was pared by 2 bases and J by 4 bases, with 7 bases of the junction left unmatched. The CDR3 loop spans 15 amino acids. In DNA form, the CDR3 reads TGCGCCAGCAGCCAAAGCGGGATCGAGGCAGAGACCCAGTACTTC. Protein product: CASSQSGIEAETQYF.

This clonotype was observed at least ten times. The chain uses TRBV18 and TRBJ1-1; D not certain. Trimming left V 2 bases short and J 0 bases short, with 13 bases between. CDR3 length equals 16 residues. CDR1 and CDR2 from the germline V gene are KGHSH and LQKENI. The CDR3 is CASSPSADPVNTEAFF. The CDR3, as DNA: TGTGCCAGCTCACCATCCGCAGACCCTGTGAACACTGAAGCTTTCTTT.

Many counts were recorded for this clonotype. CDR3 DNA sequence: TGTGCCAGCAGTTACTCGAGACAGACGATGGCTGGCTACACCTTC. Residues: CASSYSRQTMAGYTF. The rearrangement uses TRBV6-5 and TRBJ1-2, with D maybe TRBD1 (5 bases). This CDR3 region has 15 residues. Deletions cut 0 bases from V and 7 bases from J, with 15 bases between. The germline V gene has CDR1 MNHEY and CDR2 SVGAGI.

In this sample, this clonotype turned up a few times. This chain joins TRBV10-3 and TRBJ1-6; D is unresolved. Between the trimmed V and J ends, which lost 4 bases and 2 bases, there was a span of 6 bases. CDR1 ENHRY and CDR2 SYGVKD come from the germline V gene. The CDR3 extends over 14 amino acids. CDR3 region: CAISGQTYNSPLHF. DNA for the CDR3: TGTGCCATCAGTGGGCAGACCTATAATTCACCCCTCCACTTT.

This clonotype was picked up a small number of times. This chain connects TRBV7-2 to TRBJ1-2; TRBD1 agrees at 12 bases. Trimming took 2 bases from V and 8 from J; bases not matched to a gene: 12. Germline assignment: CDR1 SGHTA and CDR2 FQGNSA. This CDR3 has 17 amino acids. The CDR3 sequence: CASSLSRDRGPFRGYTF. DNA of the CDR3: TGTGCCAGCAGCTTAAGCCGGGACAGGGGGCCGTTTAGGGGCTACACCTTC.

There are many counts of this clonotype. The V and J genes are TRBV15 and TRBJ2-3, with TRBD2 as a possible D gene (5 bases). The CDR3 spans 14 residues. V lost 3 bases to trimming and J lost 0 bases, with 7 bases between them. CDR1 and CDR2 (germline): LNHNV, YYDKDF (reference sequence). CDR3: CATSSRTSTDTQYF. CDR3 coding DNA: TGTGCCACCAGCAGCAGGACTAGCACAGATACGCAGTATTTT.

This clonotype was counted many times. The rearrangement links TRBV18 to TRBJ1-2; 7 bases match TRBD1. The CDR3 sequence is 13 residues long. With V trimmed by 1 base and J by 6 bases, 2 bases remained unmatched. CDR1 is KGHSH, CDR2 LQKENI, per germline. CDR3 residues: CASSPQGADGYTF. The CDR3 nucleotides are TGTGCCAGCTCACCACAGGGGGCCGATGGCTACACCTTC.